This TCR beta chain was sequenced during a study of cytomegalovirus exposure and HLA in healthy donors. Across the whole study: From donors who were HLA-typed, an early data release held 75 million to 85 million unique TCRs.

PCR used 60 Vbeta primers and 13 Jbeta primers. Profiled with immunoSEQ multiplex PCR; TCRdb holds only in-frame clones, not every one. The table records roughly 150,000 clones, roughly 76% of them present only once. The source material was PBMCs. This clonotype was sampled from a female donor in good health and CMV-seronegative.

CDR3 coding DNA: TGTGCCAGCAGCCGGGACAGGAGTGAAGGCTACACCTTC. It translates to CASSRDRSEGYTF. The chain joins TRBV6-6 to TRBJ1-2; 8 bases agree with TRBD1. Trimming removed 6 bases from V and 8 bases from J; junction bases left unmatched: 8. The CDR3 contains 13 residues. From germline, CDR1 is MNHNY and CDR2 SVGAGI (reference sequence).